This TCR beta chain originates from a study of cytomegalovirus exposure and HLA in healthy donors. Amplification used 60 Vbeta primers and 13 Jbeta primers. The table came from immunoSEQ multiplex PCR; TCRdb's copy has only in-frame clones and leaves some out. This sample carries just under 250,000 clones, more than 75% of them seen once, and the ten largest clones take 4.5% to 6%. Material for sequencing was PBMCs. This TCR derives from a woman aged 40-49 years in good health and CMV-seropositive.

For the CDR3, the DNA is TGTGCCAGCAGCTTAGTTGGGCGGGGTCAAGAGACCCAGTACTTC. Its translation is CASSLVGRGQETQYF. The V call is TRBV7-9, the J call TRBJ2-5; tentative D call: TRBD2 (6 bases). This CDR3 has 15 residues. V was clipped by 1 base and J by 2 bases, with 11 bases between them. Germline lookup yields CDR1 SEHNR and CDR2 FQNEAQ (reference sequence).